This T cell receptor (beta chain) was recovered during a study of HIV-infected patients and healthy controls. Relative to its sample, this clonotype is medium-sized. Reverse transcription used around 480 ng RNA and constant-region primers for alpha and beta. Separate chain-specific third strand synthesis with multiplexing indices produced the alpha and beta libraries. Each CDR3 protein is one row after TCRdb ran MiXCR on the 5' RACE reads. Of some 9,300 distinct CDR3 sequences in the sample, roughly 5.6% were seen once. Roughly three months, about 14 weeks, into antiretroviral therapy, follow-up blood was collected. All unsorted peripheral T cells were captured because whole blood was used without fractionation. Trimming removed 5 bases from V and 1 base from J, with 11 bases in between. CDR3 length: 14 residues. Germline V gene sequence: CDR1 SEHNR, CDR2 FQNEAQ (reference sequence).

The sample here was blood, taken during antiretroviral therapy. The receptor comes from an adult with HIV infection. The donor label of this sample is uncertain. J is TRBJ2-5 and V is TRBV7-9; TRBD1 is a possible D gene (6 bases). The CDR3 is CASSATGIQETQYF. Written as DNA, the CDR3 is TGTGCCAGCAGCGCAACAGGGATCCAAGAGACCCAGTACTTC.